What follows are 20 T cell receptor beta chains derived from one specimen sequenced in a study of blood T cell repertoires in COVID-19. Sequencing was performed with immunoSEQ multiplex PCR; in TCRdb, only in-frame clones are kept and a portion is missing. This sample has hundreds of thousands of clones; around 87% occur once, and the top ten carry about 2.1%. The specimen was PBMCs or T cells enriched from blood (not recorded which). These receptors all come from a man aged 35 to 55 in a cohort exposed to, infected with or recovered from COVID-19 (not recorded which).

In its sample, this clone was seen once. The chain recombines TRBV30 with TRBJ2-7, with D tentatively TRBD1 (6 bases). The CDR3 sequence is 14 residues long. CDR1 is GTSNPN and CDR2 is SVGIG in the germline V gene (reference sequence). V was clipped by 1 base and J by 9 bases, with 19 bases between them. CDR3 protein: CAWSAATPQQGQYF. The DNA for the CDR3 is TGTGCCTGGAGTGCGGCGACACCCCAACAGGGGCAGTACTTC. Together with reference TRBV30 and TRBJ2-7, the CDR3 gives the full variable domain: SQTIHQWPATLVQPVGSPLSLECTVEGTSNPNLYWYRQAAGRGLQLLFYSVGIGQISSEVPQNLSASRPQDRQFILSSKKLLLSDSGFYLCAWSAATPQQGQYFGPGTRLTVT.

The CDR3 DNA follows: TGTGCTAGTGGTTCGGGACTAGCGGGAGTTTGGGAGCAGTACTTC. The encoded protein is CASGSGLAGVWEQYF. The gene calls are TRBV12-5 and TRBJ2-7; 14 bases map to TRBD2. The CDR3 consists of 15 residues. The germline V gene encodes CDR1 LGHNT and CDR2 FRNRAP. V lost 4 bases to trimming and J lost 7 bases; unmatched junction nucleotides: 6.

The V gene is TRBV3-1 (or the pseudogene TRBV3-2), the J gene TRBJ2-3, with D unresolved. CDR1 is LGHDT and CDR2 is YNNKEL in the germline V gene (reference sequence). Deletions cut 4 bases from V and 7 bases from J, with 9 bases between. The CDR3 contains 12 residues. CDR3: CASSLKQYTQYF. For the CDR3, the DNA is TGTGCCAGCAGCCTCAAACAGTATACGCAGTATTTT.

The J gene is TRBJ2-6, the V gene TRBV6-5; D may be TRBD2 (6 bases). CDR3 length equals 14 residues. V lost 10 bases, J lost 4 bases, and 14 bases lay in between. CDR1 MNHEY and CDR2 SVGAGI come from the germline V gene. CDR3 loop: CATAEGAGANVLTF. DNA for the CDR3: TGTGCCACCGCGGAGGGAGCAGGGGCCAACGTCCTGACTTTC.

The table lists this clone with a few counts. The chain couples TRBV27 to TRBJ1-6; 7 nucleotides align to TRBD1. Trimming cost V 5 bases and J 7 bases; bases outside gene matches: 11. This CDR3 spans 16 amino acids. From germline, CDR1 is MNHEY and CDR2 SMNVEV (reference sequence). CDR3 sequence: CASSLATGRQNSPLHF. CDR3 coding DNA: TGTGCCAGCAGTCTCGCGACAGGGAGGCAAAATTCACCCCTCCACTTT.

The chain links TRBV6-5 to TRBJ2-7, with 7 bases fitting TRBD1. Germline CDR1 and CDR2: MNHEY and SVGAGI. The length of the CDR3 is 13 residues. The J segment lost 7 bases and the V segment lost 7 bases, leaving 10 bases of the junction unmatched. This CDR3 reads CASIRTGVREQYF. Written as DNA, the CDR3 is TGTGCCAGCATCCGAACAGGGGTAAGGGAGCAGTACTTC.

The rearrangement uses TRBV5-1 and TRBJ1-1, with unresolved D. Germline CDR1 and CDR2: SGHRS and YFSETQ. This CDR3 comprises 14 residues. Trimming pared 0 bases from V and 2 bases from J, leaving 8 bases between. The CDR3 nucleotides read TGCGCCAGCAGCTTGGTCGGGGAAAACACTGAAGCTTTCTTT. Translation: CASSLVGENTEAFF.

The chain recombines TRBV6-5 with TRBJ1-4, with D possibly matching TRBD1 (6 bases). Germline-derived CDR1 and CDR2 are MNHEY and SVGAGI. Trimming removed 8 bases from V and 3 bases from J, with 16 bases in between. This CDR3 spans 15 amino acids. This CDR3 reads CASADNRVPNEKLFF. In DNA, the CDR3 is TGTGCCAGCGCAGACAACAGGGTCCCTAATGAAAAACTGTTTTTT.

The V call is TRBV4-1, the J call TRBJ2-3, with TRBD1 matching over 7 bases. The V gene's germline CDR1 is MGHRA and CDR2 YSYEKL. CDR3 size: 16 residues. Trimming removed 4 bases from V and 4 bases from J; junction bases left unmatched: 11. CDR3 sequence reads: CASSLQGMGPADTQYF. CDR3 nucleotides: TGCGCCAGCAGCCTACAGGGGATGGGACCAGCAGATACGCAGTATTTT.

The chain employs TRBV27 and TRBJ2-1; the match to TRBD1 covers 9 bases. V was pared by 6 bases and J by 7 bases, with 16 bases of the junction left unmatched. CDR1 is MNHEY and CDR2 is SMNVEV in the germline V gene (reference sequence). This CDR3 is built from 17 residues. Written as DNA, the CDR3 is TGTGCCAGCAGAATGGGAAACCGGGACAGGGTTAAAAATGAGCAGTTCTTC. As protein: CASRMGNRDRVKNEQFF.

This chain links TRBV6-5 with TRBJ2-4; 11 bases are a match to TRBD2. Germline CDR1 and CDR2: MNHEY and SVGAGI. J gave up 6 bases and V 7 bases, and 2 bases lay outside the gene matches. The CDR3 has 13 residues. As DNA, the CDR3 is TGTGCCAGCAAGACTAGCGGGACAAACATTCAGTACTTC. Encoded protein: CASKTSGTNIQYF.

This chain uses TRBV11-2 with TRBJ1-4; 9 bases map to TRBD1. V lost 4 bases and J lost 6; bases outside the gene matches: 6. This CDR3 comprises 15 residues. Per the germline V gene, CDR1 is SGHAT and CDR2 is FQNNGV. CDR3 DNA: TGTGCCAGCAGCTACGCGGGACAGGGATATGAAAAACTGTTTTTT. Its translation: CASSYAGQGYEKLFF.

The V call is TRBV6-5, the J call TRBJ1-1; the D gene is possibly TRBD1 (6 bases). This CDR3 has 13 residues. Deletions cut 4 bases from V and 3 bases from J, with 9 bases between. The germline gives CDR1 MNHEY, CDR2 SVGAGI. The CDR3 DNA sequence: TGTGCCAGCAGTTCTGGGGGCCACACTGAAGCTTTCTTT. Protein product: CASSSGGHTEAFF.

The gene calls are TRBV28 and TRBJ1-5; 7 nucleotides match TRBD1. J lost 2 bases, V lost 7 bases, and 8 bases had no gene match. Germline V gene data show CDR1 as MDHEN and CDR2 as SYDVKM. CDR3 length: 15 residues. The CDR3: CASKNPGTGNQPQHF. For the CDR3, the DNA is TGTGCCAGCAAGAACCCCGGGACAGGCAATCAGCCCCAGCATTTT. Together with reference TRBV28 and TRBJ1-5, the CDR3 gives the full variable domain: DVKVTQSSRYLVKRTGEKVFLECVQDMDHENMFWYRQDPGLGLRLIYFSYDVKMKEKGDIPEGYSVSREKKERFSLILESASTNQTSMYLCASKNPGTGNQPQHFGDGTRLSIL.

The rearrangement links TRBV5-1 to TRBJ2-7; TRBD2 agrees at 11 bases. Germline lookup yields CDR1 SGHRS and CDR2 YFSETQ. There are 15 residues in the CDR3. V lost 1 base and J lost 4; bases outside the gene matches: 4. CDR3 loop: CASSLTGLADYEQYF. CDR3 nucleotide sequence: TGCGCCAGCAGCTTGACGGGACTAGCGGATTACGAGCAGTACTTC.

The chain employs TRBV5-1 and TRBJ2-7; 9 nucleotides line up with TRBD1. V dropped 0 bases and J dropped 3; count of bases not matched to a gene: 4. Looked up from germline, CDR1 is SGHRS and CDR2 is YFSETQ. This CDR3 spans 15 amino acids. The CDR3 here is CASSLAEDRGYEQYF. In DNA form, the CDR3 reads TGCGCCAGCAGCTTGGCCGAGGACAGGGGCTACGAGCAGTACTTC.

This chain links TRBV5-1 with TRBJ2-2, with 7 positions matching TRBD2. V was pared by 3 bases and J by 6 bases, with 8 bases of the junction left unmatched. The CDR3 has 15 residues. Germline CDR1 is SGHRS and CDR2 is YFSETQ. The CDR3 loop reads CASSSAGDRPGELFF. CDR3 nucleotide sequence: TGCGCCAGCAGCTCGGCGGGAGATCGGCCCGGGGAGCTGTTTTTT.

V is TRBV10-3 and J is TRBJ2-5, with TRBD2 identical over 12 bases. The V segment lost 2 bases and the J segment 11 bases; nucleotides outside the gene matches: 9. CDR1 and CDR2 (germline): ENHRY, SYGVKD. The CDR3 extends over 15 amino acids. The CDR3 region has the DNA TGTGCCATCAGTGAGATATCTAGCGGGAGGGCCCATCAGTACTTC. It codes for CAISEISSGRAHQYF.

The CDR3: CASSSRVARELFF. DNA for the CDR3: TGTGCCAGCAGCTCTAGAGTGGCGCGGGAGCTGTTTTTT. The rearrangement links TRBV11-2 to TRBJ2-2; no clear D. V lost 4 bases to trimming and J lost 9 bases, with 12 bases between them. CDR3 length equals 13 residues. Germline V gene lookup returns CDR1 SGHAT and CDR2 FQNNGV.

CDR3 bases: TGCGCCAGCAGCCATGAGGGGACAGGGATCTACTACGAGCAGTACTTC. Its protein product is CASSHEGTGIYYEQYF. The chain has TRBV5-1 and TRBJ2-7; 9 nucleotides line up with TRBD1. The CDR3 is 16 amino acids. Trimming removed 4 bases from V and 3 bases from J; junction bases left unmatched: 11. Per germline, CDR1 SGHRS and CDR2 YFSETQ.